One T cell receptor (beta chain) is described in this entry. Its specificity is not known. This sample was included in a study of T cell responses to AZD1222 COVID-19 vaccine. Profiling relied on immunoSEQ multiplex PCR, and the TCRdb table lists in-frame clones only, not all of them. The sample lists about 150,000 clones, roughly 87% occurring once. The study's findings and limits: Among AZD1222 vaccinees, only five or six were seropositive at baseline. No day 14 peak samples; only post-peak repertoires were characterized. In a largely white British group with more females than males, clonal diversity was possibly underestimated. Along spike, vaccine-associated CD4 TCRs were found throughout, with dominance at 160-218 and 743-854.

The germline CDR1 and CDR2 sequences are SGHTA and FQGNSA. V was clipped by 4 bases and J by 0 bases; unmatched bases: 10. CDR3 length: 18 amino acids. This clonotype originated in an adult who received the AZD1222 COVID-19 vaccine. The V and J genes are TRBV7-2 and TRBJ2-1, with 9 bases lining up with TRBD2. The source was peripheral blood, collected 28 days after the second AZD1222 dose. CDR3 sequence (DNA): TGTGCCAGCAGCTATCTAGCGGGGTTACTAAGCTCCTACAATGAGCAGTTCTTC. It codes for CASSYLAGLLSSYNEQFF.